Presented here are 24 T cell receptor beta chains from one specimen sequenced in a study of T cell responses to AZD1222 COVID-19 vaccine. TCRdb's copy holds only in-frame clones and misses some; the assay was immunoSEQ multiplex PCR. The sample includes more than 85,000 clones, roughly 90% seen only once; the top ten take over 12%. The sequencing here drew on peripheral blood, taken 28 days after the second AZD1222 dose. The receptors were sampled from an adult who received the AZD1222 COVID-19 vaccine.

Only a few counts were recorded for this clone. The chain is built from TRBV12-5 and TRBJ2-1; 12 bases fit TRBD2. The V segment lost 4 bases and the J segment 5 bases; nucleotides outside the gene matches: 9. The CDR3 covers 17 residues. In germline, CDR1 is LGHNT, CDR2 FRNRAP. The CDR3 sequence is CASGSTEGLAGHNEQFF. In nucleotides, the CDR3 is TGTGCTAGTGGTTCTACCGAGGGACTAGCGGGTCACAATGAGCAGTTCTTC.

In its sample, this clone was seen once. V is TRBV7-2 and J is TRBJ2-7, with D tentatively TRBD1 or TRBD2 (5 bases each). The CDR3 loop spans 13 amino acids. Trimming left V 5 bases short and J 2 bases short, with 10 bases between. The germline V gene encodes CDR1 SGHTA and CDR2 FQGNSA. CDR3 DNA: TGTGCCAGCAGCAGCCGGGACCCCTACGAGCAGTACTTC. Its protein product is CASSSRDPYEQYF.

The chain combines TRBV5-1 with TRBJ2-3, with D maybe TRBD2 (5 bases). This CDR3 spans 14 amino acids. Germline values: CDR1 SGHRS, CDR2 YFSETQ. Trimming left V 7 bases short and J 1 base short, with 13 bases between. This chain's CDR3 is CASETTIGTDTQYF. CDR3 nucleotides: TGCGCCAGCGAGACTACGATCGGCACAGATACGCAGTATTTT.

This rearrangement joins TRBV5-6 to TRBJ2-7; D unclear. Germline CDR1 SGHDT, CDR2 YYEEEE. Trimming cost V 1 base and J 3 bases, with 2 bases left between them. This CDR3 region has 11 residues. DNA for the CDR3: TGTGCCAGCAGCTTGAACTACGAGCAGTACTTC. It translates to CASSLNYEQYF. Using reference TRBV5-6 and TRBJ2-7 for the parts outside the CDR3, the full variable domain is DAGVTQSPTHLIKTRGQQVTLRCSPKSGHDTVSWYQQALGQGPQFIFQYYEEEERQRGNFPDRFSGHQFPNYSSELNVNALLLGDSALYLCASSLNYEQYFGPGTRLTVT.

CDR3 amino acids: CASSESGPYGATIYF. The DNA of the CDR3 is TGTGCCAGCAGTGAAAGCGGCCCCTACGGAGCCACCATATATTTT. The V gene is TRBV6-1, the J gene TRBJ1-3; D gene uncertain. V lost 2 bases, J lost 9 bases, and 17 bases lay in between. Germline lookup yields CDR1 MNHNS and CDR2 SASEGT. The CDR3 spans 15 residues.

The rearrangement joins TRBV3-1 (or the pseudogene TRBV3-2) to TRBJ2-3; maybe TRBD1 (6 bases). The CDR3 spans 13 residues. The germline CDR1 and CDR2 sequences are LGHDT and YNNKEL (reference sequence). Trimming shortened V by 4 bases and J by 6 bases, and 11 bases separated the two germline ends. The CDR3 region is CASSRGQQDTQYF. In DNA, the CDR3 is TGTGCCAGCAGCCGCGGACAGCAGGATACGCAGTATTTT.

This chain links TRBV6-2 or TRBV6-3 with TRBJ2-7; 8 bases agree with TRBD2. V shed 6 bases, J shed 6 bases, and the junction held 16 bases outside the gene matches. The CDR3 totals 16 residues. Germline V gene data show CDR1 as MNHEY and CDR2 as SVGEGT. The CDR3 reads CASSPTRGGPLGEQYF. The CDR3 DNA reads as TGTGCCAGCAGCCCTACCCGGGGGGGACCCTTGGGCGAGCAGTACTTC.

A single count supports this clone. The genes are TRBV13 and TRBJ1-1; D remains ambiguous. The V and J ends lost 5 bases and 0 bases respectively, with 13 bases between them. CDR3 length equals 15 residues. Germline V gene sequence: CDR1 PRHDT, CDR2 FYEKMQ (reference sequence). CDR3 nucleotides: TGTGCCAGCAGCATAGCCCAAGGCTTGAACACTGAAGCTTTCTTT. This codes for CASSIAQGLNTEAFF.

The chain is built from TRBV30 and TRBJ2-2; TRBD1 matches 7 bases. This CDR3 is 13 amino acids long. The germline V gene encodes CDR1 GTSNPN and CDR2 SVGIG (reference sequence). Germline trimming cut 5 bases from V and 6 bases from J; bases unmatched to any gene: 6. Here the CDR3 DNA reads TGTGCCTGGGCACAGGGGTCCCCCGGGGAGCTGTTTTTT. It codes for CAWAQGSPGELFF.

V usage is TRBV2 and J usage is TRBJ2-1; 10 bases are shared with TRBD2. J lost 7 bases, V lost 6 bases, and 18 bases had no gene match. The CDR3 contains 18 residues. CDR1 is SNHLY and CDR2 is FYNNEI in the germline V gene. The CDR3 is CASRKREGSGRSGNEQFF. The CDR3 region has the DNA TGTGCCAGCAGGAAGCGGGAGGGTAGCGGGAGATCTGGAAATGAGCAGTTCTTC.

The CDR3 nucleotides are TGTGCCAGTACAGGTGACTCATGCTCTGGAAACACCATATATTTT. Amino acids: CASTGDSCSGNTIYF. The V gene is TRBV7-5, the J gene TRBJ1-3; the D segment call TRBD1 is taken from the table without a DNA check. TRBV7-5 is flagged as a pseudogene. The CDR3 consists of 15 residues.

The rearrangement uses TRBV18 and TRBJ1-1; weak D call: TRBD1 (5 bases). V was clipped by 3 bases and J by 1 base, with 15 bases between them. Germline V gene lookup returns CDR1 KGHSH and CDR2 LQKENI. The CDR3 covers 16 residues. CDR3 loop: CASSPFIGARNTEAFF. The CDR3 bases are TGTGCCAGCTCACCTTTTATCGGGGCTAGGAACACTGAAGCTTTCTTT.

The chain is built from TRBV19 and TRBJ1-1, with D perhaps matching TRBD1 (5 bases). This CDR3 spans 15 amino acids. V dropped 7 bases and J dropped 5 bases, with 20 bases sitting between them. Per the germline V gene, CDR1 is LNHDA and CDR2 is SQIVND (reference sequence). CDR3 region: CASIPALQGETEAFF. CDR3 nucleotides: TGTGCCAGTATCCCCGCATTACAAGGGGAGACTGAAGCTTTCTTT.

This rearrangement joins TRBV28 to TRBJ2-1, with D hard to call. V was trimmed by 1 base and J by 13 bases, leaving 11 bases between them. CDR1 MDHEN and CDR2 SYDVKM come from the germline V gene. This CDR3 is 12 amino acids long. CDR3: CASSLYPSGQFF. The CDR3 DNA follows: TGTGCCAGCAGTTTATACCCAAGTGGTCAGTTCTTC.

V usage is TRBV10-3 and J usage is TRBJ2-7; D not resolved. Trimming took 0 bases from V and 7 from J, leaving 10 bases between them. Germline CDR1 and CDR2: ENHRY and SYGVKD. The CDR3 runs to 13 residues. CDR3 residues: CAISESRALEQYF. CDR3 sequence (DNA): TGTGCCATCAGTGAGTCACGGGCCCTTGAGCAGTACTTC.

V usage is TRBV19 and J usage is TRBJ1-4; D gene ambiguous. Trimming stripped 9 bases from V and 7 bases from J, with 6 bases between. The CDR3 has 10 residues. Looked up from germline, CDR1 is LNHDA and CDR2 is SQIVND (reference sequence). The CDR3 DNA sequence: TGTGCCAGCGGCCCTGAAAAACTGTTTTTT. Its protein is CASGPEKLFF. Using reference TRBV19 and TRBJ1-4 for the parts outside the CDR3, the full variable domain is DGGITQSPKYLFRKEGQNVTLSCEQNLNHDAMYWYRQDPGQGLRLIYYSQIVNDFQKGDIAEGYSVSREKKESFPLTVTSAQKNPTAFYLCASGPEKLFFGSGTQLSVL.

The CDR3 nucleotides read TGTGCCAGCAGCTTAGTGGGCTGGGGCGTTATGAACACTGAAGCTTTCTTT. This sequence encodes CASSLVGWGVMNTEAFF. The chain recombines TRBV7-9 with TRBJ1-1; weak D call: TRBD1 (5 bases). Germline CDR1 is SEHNR and CDR2 is FQNEAQ (reference sequence). The CDR3 runs 17 residues. Trimming left V 1 base short and J 0 bases short, with 15 bases between.

The chain combines TRBV11-3 with TRBJ1-1; 7 bases fit TRBD1. The CDR3 contains 11 residues. The V and J ends lost 3 bases and 8 bases, in that order; junction bases with no gene match: 0. The germline gives CDR1 SGHNT, CDR2 YENEEA. The CDR3 nucleotides read TGTGCCAGCAGCTTGACAGGGGAAGCTTTCTTT. Its protein is CASSLTGEAFF.

In DNA form, the CDR3 reads TGCAGCGTTGACTCAGGGTTTGGAAACACCATATATTTT. Translating it yields CSVDSGFGNTIYF. The chain employs TRBV29-1 and TRBJ1-3, with a possible D match to TRBD1 (5 bases). From germline, CDR1 is SQVTM and CDR2 ANQGSEA. The CDR3 is made up of 13 amino acids. V was trimmed by 3 bases and J by 3 bases, leaving 9 bases between them. Variable domain in full (rest from reference TRBV29-1 and TRBJ1-3): SAVISQKPSRDICQRGTSLTIQCQVDSQVTMMFWYRQQPGQSLTLIATANQGSEATYESGFVIDKFPISRPNLTFSTLTVSNMSPEDSSIYLCSVDSGFGNTIYFGEGSWLTVV.

Only a few counts were recorded for this clone. The rearrangement uses TRBV5-1 and TRBJ1-1; D possibly corresponds to TRBD1 (6 bases). CDR3 size: 17 residues. V lost 0 bases and J lost 1, with 16 bases in between. Germline loops: CDR1 SGHRS, CDR2 YFSETQ. The CDR3 loop reads CASSLEGGFYSNTEAFF. In DNA, the CDR3 is TGCGCCAGCAGCTTGGAGGGGGGGTTCTACTCGAACACTGAAGCTTTCTTT.

This sequence joins TRBV9 and TRBJ1-6; 7 positions agree with TRBD1. The CDR3 is made up of 14 amino acids. V gave up 0 bases and J gave up 9 bases; unmatched junction bases: 3. In germline, CDR1 is SGDLS, CDR2 YYNGEE. In nucleotides, the CDR3 is TGTGCCAGCAGCGTAGTGTCAGGGGGTTCACCCCTCCACTTT. This gives the protein CASSVVSGGSPLHF.

This chain uses TRBV11-3 with TRBJ1-1; D is unclear. Looked up from germline, CDR1 is SGHNT and CDR2 is YENEEA. With 2 bases removed from V and 6 bases from J, the gap between germline ends came to 13 bases. The length of the CDR3 is 14 residues. CDR3 nucleotide sequence: TGTGCCAGCAGCTTATCCCCGACGTCCTCTGAAGCTTTCTTT. This sequence encodes CASSLSPTSSEAFF.

CDR3 sequence: CAISRGQPPNTGELFF. The CDR3 DNA follows: TGTGCCATCAGCAGAGGACAGCCCCCGAACACCGGGGAGCTGTTTTTT. V is TRBV10-3 and J is TRBJ2-2, with a tentative D call TRBD1 (6 bases). The V end lost 6 bases, the J end lost 0 bases, and 14 bases lay between the germline ends. Germline CDR1 and CDR2: ENHRY and SYGVKD. The CDR3 has 16 residues.

The chain couples TRBV7-8 to TRBJ1-5; 8 bases are a match to TRBD1. This CDR3 comprises 16 residues. Germline CDR1 reads SGHVS; CDR2 reads FQNEAQ. Losses at the gene ends were 1 base for V and 7 bases for J; bases not matched to a gene: 9. The CDR3 DNA sequence: TGTGCCAGCAGCTTAGAAGGGCAGGGGGCGCGACAGCCCCAGCATTTT. This sequence encodes CASSLEGQGARQPQHF.